A selection of T cell receptor beta chains follows, all from one sample in a study of shared clonotypes between healthy human individuals. This table comes from immunoSEQ multiplex PCR, and its TCRdb copy is limited to in-frame clones, with some not included. The sample includes around 2,000,000 clones, approximately 94% of them seen just once. The sample was naive CD8+ T cells from PBMCs. These receptors were collected from a man between 18 and 35 years old in good health. Some clones in this sample may be carry-over from other donors' samples. The conserved cysteine and the conserved F or W are not part of the CDR3 here. Some rows have no size entry. The others give once, few or many, or a class for an expanded clone.

v_gene,abundance,CDR3aa
TRBV10-3,NA,AISTARGHVDTQY
TRBV28,NA,ASSQGRRTSYEQY
TRBV7-9,once,ASSLGMGGGYT
TRBV9,NA,ASSPRTGGVSF
TRBV27,NA,ASSSLAISYNEQF
TRBV9,NA,ASSVGQGAYEQY
TRBV29-1,NA,SVGQGGHEQY
TRBV28,NA,ATSRGREQY
TRBV29-1,once,SGDTGQVYNEQF
TRBV5-6,NA,ASSMGREKLF
TRBV7-6,NA,ASSSKASGSSYNEQF
TRBV6-1,NA,ASSRRGYNSPLH
TRBV6-1,NA,ASSELARRNEQF
TRBV6-5,once,ASSSSLAETQY
TRBV9,NA,ASSVGLSSNYGYT
TRBV7-9,once,ASSQPGLAVETQY
TRBV11-2,NA,ASSPLSGTYEQY
TRBV9,NA,ASSETYEPSYHTDTQY
TRBV27,NA,ASSDREDTDTQY
TRBV27,NA,ASTEGGSGSVNEQF
TRBV7-9,NA,ASRGVGSYNEQF
TRBV21-1,NA,ASSKTERTGWRNIQY
TRBV13,NA,ASSFRDRIYEQY
TRBV7-9,NA,ASSVIREAGELF
TRBV10-1,NA,ASNRDRGTYEQY
TRBV9,NA,ASSPPGEGQRYGYT
TRBV15,NA,ATSRDTGTLHEQY
TRBV27,NA,ASTPLGRGVTDTQY
TRBV19,NA,ASSIAAEAF
TRBV5-1,NA,ASSNQRGIGYEQY
TRBV6-5,NA,ASSRSGSDQPQH
TRBV19,NA,ASSILASGPAYNEQF
TRBV7-8,NA,ASTQPGQGLTEAF
TRBV7-2,NA,ASSSDIPGNTEAF
TRBV11-2,NA,ASSLVPRGGWNSPLH
TRBV27,NA,ASSLSGMGALTTGELF
TRBV9,once,ASSVGFKGMDEQF
TRBV5-1,once,ASSLNGRNEQF
TRBV13,NA,ASSLGGARQETQY
TRBV6-5,NA,ASSYGQELPYEQY
TRBV7-9,NA,ASSLKLEEPQH
TRBV15,NA,ATSVGLAGSGTGELF
TRBV11-2,NA,ASSPPAAANEKLF
TRBV4-3,NA,ASSQEERPLYEQY